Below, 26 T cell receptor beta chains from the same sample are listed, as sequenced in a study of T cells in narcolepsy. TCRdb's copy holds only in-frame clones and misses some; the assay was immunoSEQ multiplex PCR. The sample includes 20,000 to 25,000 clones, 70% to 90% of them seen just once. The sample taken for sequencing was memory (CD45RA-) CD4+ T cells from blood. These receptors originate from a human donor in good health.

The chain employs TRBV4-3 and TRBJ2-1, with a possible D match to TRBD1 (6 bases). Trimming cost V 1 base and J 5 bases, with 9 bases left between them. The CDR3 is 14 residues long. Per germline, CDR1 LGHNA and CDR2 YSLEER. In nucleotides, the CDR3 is TGCGCCAGCAGCCAAGGGACAGCAAACAATGAGCAGTTCTTC. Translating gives CASSQGTANNEQFF.

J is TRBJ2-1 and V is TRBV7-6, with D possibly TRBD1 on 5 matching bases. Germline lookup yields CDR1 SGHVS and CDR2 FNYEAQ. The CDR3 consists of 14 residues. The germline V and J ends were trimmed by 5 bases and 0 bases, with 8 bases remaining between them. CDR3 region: CASSKGVSYNEQFF. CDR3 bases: TGTGCCAGCAGCAAAGGGGTCTCCTACAATGAGCAGTTCTTC.

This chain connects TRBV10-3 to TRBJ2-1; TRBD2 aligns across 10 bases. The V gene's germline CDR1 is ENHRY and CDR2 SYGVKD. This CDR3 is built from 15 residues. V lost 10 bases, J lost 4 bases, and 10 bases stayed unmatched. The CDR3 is CATLSLAGVYNEQFF. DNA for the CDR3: TGTGCCACCCTCAGTCTAGCGGGGGTATACAATGAGCAGTTCTTC.

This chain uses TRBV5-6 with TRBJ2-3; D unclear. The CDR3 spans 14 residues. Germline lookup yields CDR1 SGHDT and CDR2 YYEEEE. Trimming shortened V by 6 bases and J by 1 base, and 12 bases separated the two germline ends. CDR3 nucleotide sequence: TGTGCCAGCAAGTCTGTCCGGGGCACAGATACGCAGTATTTT. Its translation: CASKSVRGTDTQYF.

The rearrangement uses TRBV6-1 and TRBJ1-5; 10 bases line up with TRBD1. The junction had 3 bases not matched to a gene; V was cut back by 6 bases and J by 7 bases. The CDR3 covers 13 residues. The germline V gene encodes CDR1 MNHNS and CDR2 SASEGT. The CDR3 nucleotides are TGTGCCAGCAGCCGGGACAGGGGACAGCCCCAGCATTTT. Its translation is CASSRDRGQPQHF.

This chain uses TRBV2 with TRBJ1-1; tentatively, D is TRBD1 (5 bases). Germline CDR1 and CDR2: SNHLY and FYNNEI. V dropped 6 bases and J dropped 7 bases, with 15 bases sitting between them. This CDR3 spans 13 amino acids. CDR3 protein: CASRGPLQVEAFF. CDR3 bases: TGTGCCAGCAGGGGCCCCTTACAGGTTGAAGCTTTCTTT. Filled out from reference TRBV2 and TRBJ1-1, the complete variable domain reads EPEVTQTPSHQVTQMGQEVILRCVPISNHLYFYWYRQILGQKVEFLVSFYNNEISEKSEIFDDQFSVERPDGSNFTLKIRSTKLEDSAMYFCASRGPLQVEAFFGQGTRLTVV.

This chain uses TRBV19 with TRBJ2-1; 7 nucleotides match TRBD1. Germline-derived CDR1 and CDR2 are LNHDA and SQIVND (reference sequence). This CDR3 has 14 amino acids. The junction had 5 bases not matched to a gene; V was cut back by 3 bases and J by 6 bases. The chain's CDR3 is CASSMPGQINEQFF. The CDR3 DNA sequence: TGTGCCAGTAGTATGCCGGGACAGATCAATGAGCAGTTCTTC.

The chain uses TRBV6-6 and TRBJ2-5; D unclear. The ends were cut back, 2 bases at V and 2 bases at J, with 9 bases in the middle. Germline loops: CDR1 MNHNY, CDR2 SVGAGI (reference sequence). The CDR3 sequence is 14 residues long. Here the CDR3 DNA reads TGTGCCAGCAGTTACGGAGTCCTACAAGAGACCCAGTACTTC. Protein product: CASSYGVLQETQYF.

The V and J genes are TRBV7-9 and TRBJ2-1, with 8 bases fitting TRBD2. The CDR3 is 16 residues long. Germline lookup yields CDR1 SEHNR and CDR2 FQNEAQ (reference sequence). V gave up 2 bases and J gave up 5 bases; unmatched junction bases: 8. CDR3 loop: CASSLQGTRRNNEQFF. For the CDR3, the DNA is TGTGCCAGCAGCTTACAAGGGACTAGGCGGAACAATGAGCAGTTCTTC. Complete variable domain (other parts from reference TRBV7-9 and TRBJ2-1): DTGVSQNPRHKITKRGQNVTFRCDPISEHNRLYWYRQTLGQGPEFLTYFQNEAQLEKSRLLSDRFSAERPKGSFSTLEIQRTEQGDSAMYLCASSLQGTRRNNEQFFGPGTRLTVL.

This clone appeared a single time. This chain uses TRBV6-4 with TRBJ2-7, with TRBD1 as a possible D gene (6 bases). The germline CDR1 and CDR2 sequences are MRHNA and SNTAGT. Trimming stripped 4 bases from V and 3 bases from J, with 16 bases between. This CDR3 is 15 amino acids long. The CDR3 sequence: CASSAELTGFYEQYF. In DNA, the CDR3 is TGTGCCAGCAGTGCCGAACTTACAGGGTTCTACGAGCAGTACTTC.

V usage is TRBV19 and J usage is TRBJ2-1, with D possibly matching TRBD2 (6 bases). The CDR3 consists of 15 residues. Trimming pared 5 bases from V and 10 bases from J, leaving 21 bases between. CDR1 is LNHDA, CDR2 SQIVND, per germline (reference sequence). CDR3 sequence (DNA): TGTGCCAGTAGTCCCTCGATCGGGAGTAGGGCGGAGCAGTTCTTC. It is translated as CASSPSIGSRAEQFF. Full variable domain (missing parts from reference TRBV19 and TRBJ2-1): DGGITQSPKYLFRKEGQNVTLSCEQNLNHDAMYWYRQDPGQGLRLIYYSQIVNDFQKGDIAEGYSVSREKKESFPLTVTSAQKNPTAFYLCASSPSIGSRAEQFFGPGTRLTVL.

CDR3 sequence reads: CASSQLVGQSQPQHF. Here the CDR3 DNA reads TGCGCCAGCAGCCAATTGGTGGGACAGTCTCAGCCCCAGCATTTT. The rearrangement joins TRBV4-3 to TRBJ1-5, with 7 bases that match TRBD1. This CDR3 has 15 amino acids. V trimming: 2 bases; J trimming: 6 bases; junction bases outside the gene matches: 7. CDR1 LGHNA and CDR2 YSLEER come from the germline V gene.

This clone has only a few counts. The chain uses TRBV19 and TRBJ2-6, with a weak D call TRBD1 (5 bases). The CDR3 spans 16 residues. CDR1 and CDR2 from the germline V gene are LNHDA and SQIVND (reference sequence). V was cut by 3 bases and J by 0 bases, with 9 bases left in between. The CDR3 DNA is TGTGCCAGTAGTATGGCAGGGAACTCTGGGGCCAACGTCCTGACTTTC. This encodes CASSMAGNSGANVLTF.

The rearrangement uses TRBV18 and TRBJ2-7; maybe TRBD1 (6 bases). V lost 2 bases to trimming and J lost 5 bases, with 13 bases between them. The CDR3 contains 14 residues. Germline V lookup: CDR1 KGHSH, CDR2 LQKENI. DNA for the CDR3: TGTGCCAGCTCACCAGCTTGGGGACACGACGAGCAGTACTTC. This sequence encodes CASSPAWGHDEQYF.

CDR3 nucleotides: TGTGCCAGCAGCTTATACCCTAGCGCTAGCACAGATACGCAGTATTTT. Protein: CASSLYPSASTDTQYF. This rearrangement joins TRBV11-2 to TRBJ2-3; a weak D match, TRBD2 (6 bases). V dropped 2 bases and J dropped 0 bases, with 12 bases sitting between them. From germline, CDR1 is SGHAT and CDR2 FQNNGV. The CDR3 runs to 16 residues.

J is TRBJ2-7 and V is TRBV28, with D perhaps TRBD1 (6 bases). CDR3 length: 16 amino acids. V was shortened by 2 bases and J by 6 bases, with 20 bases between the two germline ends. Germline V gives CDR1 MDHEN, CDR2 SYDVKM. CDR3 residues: CASSLLPLQGVGEQYF. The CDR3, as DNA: TGTGCCAGCAGTTTACTCCCCTTACAGGGTGTGGGCGAGCAGTACTTC. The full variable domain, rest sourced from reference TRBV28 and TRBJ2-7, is DVKVTQSSRYLVKRTGEKVFLECVQDMDHENMFWYRQDPGLGLRLIYFSYDVKMKEKGDIPEGYSVSREKKERFSLILESASTNQTSMYLCASSLLPLQGVGEQYFGPGTRLTVT.

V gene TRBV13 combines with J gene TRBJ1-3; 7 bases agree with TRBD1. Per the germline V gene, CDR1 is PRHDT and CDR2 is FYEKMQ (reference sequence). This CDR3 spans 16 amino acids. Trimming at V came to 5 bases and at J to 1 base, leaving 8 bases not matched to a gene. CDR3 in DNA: TGTGCCAGCAGCACCACAGGGGAGCAGTCTGGAAACACCATATATTTT. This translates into CASSTTGEQSGNTIYF.

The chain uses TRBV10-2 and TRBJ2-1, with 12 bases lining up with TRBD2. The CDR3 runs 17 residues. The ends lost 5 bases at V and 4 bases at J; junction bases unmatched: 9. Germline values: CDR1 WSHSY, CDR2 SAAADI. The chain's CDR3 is CASSLSSGRASYNEQFF. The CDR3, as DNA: TGCGCCAGCAGTCTCTCTAGCGGGAGGGCTTCTTACAATGAGCAGTTCTTC.

CDR3 residues: CASRVTVYEQYF. CDR3 DNA sequence: TGTGCCAGCAGGGTCACAGTCTACGAGCAGTACTTC. The J gene is TRBJ2-7, the V gene TRBV6-5; no clear D gene. The CDR3 length is 12 residues. V was cut by 6 bases and J by 3 bases, with 9 bases left in between. The V gene's germline CDR1 is MNHEY and CDR2 SVGAGI.

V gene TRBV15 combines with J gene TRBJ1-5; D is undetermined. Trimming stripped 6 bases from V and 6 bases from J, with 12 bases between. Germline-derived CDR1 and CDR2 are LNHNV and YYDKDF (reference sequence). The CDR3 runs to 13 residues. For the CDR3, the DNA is TGTGCCACCAGTGACTACTTAGGTCAGCCCCAGCATTTT. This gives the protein CATSDYLGQPQHF.

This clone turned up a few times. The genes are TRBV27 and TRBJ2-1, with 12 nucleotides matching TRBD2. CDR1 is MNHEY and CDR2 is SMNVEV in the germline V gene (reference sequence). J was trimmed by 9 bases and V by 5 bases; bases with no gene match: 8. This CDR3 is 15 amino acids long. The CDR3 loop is CASSTASGRALEQFF. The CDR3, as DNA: TGTGCCAGCAGTACCGCTAGCGGGAGGGCCCTTGAGCAGTTCTTC.

CDR3: CASSHVSGGRVDTQYF. The CDR3 DNA reads as TGCGCCAGCAGCCATGTTTCAGGCGGGAGGGTAGATACGCAGTATTTT. This chain connects TRBV4-3 to TRBJ2-3, with 9 positions matching TRBD2. This CDR3 comprises 16 residues. Germline V gene data show CDR1 as LGHNA and CDR2 as YSLEER. The V segment lost 3 bases and the J segment 5 bases; nucleotides outside the gene matches: 9.

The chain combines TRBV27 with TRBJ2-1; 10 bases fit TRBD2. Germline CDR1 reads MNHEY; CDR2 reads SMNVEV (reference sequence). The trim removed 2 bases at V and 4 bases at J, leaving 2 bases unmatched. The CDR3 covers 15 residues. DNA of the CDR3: TGTGCCAGCAGTTTAGGGACTAGCGTATACAATGAGCAGTTCTTC. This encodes CASSLGTSVYNEQFF.

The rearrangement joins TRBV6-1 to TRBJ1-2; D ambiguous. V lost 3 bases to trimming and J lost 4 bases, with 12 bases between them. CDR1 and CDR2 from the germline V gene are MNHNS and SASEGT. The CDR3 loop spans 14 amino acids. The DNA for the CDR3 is TGTGCCAGCAGTGATTGGGGTTTGGGCTATGGCTACACCTTC. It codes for CASSDWGLGYGYTF.

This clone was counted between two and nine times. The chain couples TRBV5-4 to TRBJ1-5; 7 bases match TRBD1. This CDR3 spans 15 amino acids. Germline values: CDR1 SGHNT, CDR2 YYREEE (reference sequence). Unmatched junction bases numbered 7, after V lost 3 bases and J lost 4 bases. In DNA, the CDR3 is TGTGCCAGCAGCTCAGGCGGGACAGTTAATCAGCCCCAGCATTTT. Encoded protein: CASSSGGTVNQPQHF.

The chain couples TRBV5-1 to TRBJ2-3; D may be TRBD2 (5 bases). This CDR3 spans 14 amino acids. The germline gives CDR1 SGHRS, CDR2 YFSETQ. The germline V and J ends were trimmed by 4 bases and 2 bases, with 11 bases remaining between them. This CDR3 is CASSEAENTDTQYF. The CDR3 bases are TGCGCCAGCAGCGAAGCGGAGAACACAGATACGCAGTATTTT. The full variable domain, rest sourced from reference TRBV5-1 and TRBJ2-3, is KAGVTQTPRYLIKTRGQQVTLSCSPISGHRSVSWYQQTPGQGLQFLFEYFSETQRNKGNFPGRFSGRQFSNSRSEMNVSTLELGDSALYLCASSEAENTDTQYFGPGTRLTVL.